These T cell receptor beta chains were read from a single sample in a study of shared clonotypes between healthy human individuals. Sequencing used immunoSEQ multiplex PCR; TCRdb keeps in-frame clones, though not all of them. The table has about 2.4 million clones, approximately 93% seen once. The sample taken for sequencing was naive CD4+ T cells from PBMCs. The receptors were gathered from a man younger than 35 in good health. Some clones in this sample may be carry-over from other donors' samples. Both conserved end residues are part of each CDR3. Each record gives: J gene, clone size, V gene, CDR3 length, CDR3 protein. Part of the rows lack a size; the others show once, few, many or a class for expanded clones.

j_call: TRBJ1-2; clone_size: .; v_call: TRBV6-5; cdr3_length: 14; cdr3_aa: CASVRRDRNGGYTF
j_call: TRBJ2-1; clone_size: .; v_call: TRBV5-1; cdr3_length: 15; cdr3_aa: CASSPMIAGGDEQFF
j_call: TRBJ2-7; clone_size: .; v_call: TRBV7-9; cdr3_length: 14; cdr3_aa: CASSLPPGFYEQYF
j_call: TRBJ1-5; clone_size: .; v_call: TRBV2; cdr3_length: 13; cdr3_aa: CASSEMGPGAQHF
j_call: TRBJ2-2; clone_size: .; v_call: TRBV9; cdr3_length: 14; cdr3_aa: CASRRAGNTGELFF
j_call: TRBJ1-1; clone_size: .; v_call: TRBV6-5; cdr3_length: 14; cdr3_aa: CASSRPDSVSEAFF
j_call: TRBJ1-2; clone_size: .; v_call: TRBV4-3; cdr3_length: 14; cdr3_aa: CASSQVTGDYGYTF
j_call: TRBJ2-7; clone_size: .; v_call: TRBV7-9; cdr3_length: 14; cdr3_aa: CASSFRGTSYEQYF
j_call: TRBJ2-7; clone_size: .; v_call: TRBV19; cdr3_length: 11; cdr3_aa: CASSMVGKQYF
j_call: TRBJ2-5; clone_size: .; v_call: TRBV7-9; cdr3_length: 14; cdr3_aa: CASSLDRWSETQYF
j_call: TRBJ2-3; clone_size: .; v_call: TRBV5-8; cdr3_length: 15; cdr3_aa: CASSWDGDSTDTQYF
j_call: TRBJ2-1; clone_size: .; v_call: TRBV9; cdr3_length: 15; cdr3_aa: CASSAGAGSYNEQFF
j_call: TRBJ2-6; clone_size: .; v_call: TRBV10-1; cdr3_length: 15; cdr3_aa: CASSGGGPGANVLTF
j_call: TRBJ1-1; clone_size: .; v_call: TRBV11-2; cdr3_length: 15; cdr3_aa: CASSPREGLGTEAFF
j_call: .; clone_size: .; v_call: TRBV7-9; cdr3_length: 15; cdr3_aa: CASSAWAGALGEQYF
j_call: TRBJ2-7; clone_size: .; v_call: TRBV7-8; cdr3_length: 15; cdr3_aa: CASSRQVADSYEQYF
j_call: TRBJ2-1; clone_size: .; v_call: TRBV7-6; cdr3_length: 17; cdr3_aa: CASSLVYGQGAANEQFF
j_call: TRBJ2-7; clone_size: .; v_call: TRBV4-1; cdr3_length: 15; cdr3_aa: CASSQDSGRPGEQYF
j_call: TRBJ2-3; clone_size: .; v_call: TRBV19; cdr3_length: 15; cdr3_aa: CASSFRDAGTDTQYF
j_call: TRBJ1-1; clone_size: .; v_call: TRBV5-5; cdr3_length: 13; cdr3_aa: CASSLQGNTEAFF
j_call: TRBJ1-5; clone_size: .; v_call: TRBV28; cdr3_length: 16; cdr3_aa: CASSPVDLYSNQPQHF
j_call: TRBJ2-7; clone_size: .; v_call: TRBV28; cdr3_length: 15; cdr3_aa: CASSVPGQGRYEQYF
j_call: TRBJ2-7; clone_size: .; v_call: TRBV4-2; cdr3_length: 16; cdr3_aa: CASSGTSGLVGYEQYF
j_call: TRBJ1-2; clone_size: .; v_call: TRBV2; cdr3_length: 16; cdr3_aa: CASSVSGQGVLYGYTF
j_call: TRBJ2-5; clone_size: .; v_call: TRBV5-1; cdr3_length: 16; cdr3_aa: CASRTASGLGEETQYF
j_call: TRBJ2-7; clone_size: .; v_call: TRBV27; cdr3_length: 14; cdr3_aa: CASSLVYSADEQYF
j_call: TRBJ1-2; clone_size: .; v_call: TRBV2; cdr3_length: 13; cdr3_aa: CASSEGQSYGYTF
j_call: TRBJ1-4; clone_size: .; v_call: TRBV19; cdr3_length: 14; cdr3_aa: CASSIPTRREKLFF
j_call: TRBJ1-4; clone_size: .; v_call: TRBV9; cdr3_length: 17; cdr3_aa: CASSGQPGGRTNEKLFF
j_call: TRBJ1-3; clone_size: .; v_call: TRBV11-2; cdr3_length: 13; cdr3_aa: CASKPGGGNTIYF
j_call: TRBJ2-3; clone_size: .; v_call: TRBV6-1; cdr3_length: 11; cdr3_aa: CASRGTDTQYF
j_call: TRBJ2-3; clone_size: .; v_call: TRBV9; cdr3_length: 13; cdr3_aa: CASSVVVGDTQYF
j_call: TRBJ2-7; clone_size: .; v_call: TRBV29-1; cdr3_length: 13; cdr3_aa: CSVGTSLGQGNYF
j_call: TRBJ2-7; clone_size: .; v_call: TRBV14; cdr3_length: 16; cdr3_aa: CASSRKAGTGVYEQYF
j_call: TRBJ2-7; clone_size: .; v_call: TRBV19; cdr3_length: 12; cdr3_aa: CASSIRAGEQYF
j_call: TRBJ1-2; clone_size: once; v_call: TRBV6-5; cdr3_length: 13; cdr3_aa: CASTQPGGYGYTF
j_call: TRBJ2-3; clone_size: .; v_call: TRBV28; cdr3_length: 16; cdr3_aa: CASSTWTSSYTDTQYF